A single T cell receptor beta chain is shown here with its context. The sample holds many counts of this clonotype. Its antigen specificity is not known. Base qualities were left out, and no much larger clone turns up one base away. Receptor amplification or capture employed RACE. The reads were generated on a NextSeq 500. During library preparation, unique molecular identifiers were attached to individual cDNA molecules so that TCRs could be counted in a quantitative, reproducible way. Both TCR alpha and TCR beta chains were sequenced from each blood RNA sample. From the authors' description of their analysis: Samples had a median of approximately 96,000 TCRs, with a range from roughly 23,224 to 750,000. The Decombinator software suite was used to annotate the V, J and CDR3 of the TCR reads. For the PS versus PT1 abundance plots, all samples were subsampled to the same number of TCRs (28,000). TCRs were defined as expanded if absent before sensitization and observed at least eight times at the 2-week time point. The raw public data were reprocessed by TCRdb itself: fastp quality trimming at Q25, MiXCR clonotype calling, in-frame beta chains only. Under each unique CDR3 protein, matching rows form one entry showing the most common genes and DNA. The V and J calls were not made by the authors but by TCRdb's processing. In all, the sample holds about 80,000 distinct CDR3 sequences, and under 9% of those were seen once. 1.5% to 1.7% of the sample belongs to the ten largest clones.

This sample was included in a study of human T cells and chemical hapten exposure (dated by TCRdb to the early 2020s). For the study in its entirety: For sensitization, 2% DPC in acetone was applied to a roughly 2 cm by roughly 2 cm area of upper inner arm skin. This study followed changes in the peripheral blood TCR repertoire in vivo during primary and secondary sensitization of alopecia patients to the hapten diphenylcyclopropenone (DPC). Most of the patients in the cohort were female, and the cohort covered alopecia areata with under or over 50% scalp involvement, alopecia totalis and alopecia universalis. Throughout the study period of around 25 weeks, patients also received therapeutic DPC doses to the scalp every week. Libraries were pooled for sequencing, and per-sample TCR yields varied mainly because of small differences in library volumes within the pool. Patch testing was performed on the upper back with Finn chambers containing 0.01% DPC, and the patch tests were scored after 6 days according to International Contact Dermatitis Research Group standards. Blood samples were taken from patients before sensitization (week 0) and then at 2, 6 and about 24 weeks after DPC sensitization. Blood for TCR sequencing was provided by twenty-nine alopecia patients at one to four time points (pre-sensitization, 2, 6 and 24 weeks). Broader findings and caveats from the paper: A positive correlation was found between the number of PT1 expanded TCRs and patch test score, with significance reached at thresholds 8, 16 and 32 but not 4. After repeated subsampling, changes were observed in the strength of the expansion versus patch-test correlation and in the threshold at which the correlation became significant. DPC sensitization did not change how many TCRs were above 1 in 1000 frequency, and no evidence was found of alterations in global repertoire structure. Expanded TCRs formed significantly more large CDR3 similarity clusters than pre-sensitization or healthy control sets, consistent with antigen-driven responses. All patients had alopecia, a presumed autoimmune disease, so their immune response might differ from that of healthy individuals.

The time point label here, explained by the study, means: patch test 1, 2 weeks after DPC sensitization. This specimen's treatment or condition label, interpreted: therapeutic diphenylcyclopropenone sensitization with weekly scalp DPC. At every patch-test visit, the blood draw took place before the patch test was put on. Eligible patients were aged 18 to 70, diagnosed with alopecia, deemed suitable for DPC therapy, and excluded if pregnant. Unfractionated whole blood was collected in Tempus Blood RNA tubes, and total RNA was extracted from that blood. The CDR3 contains 15 residues, cysteine and phenylalanine counted. Solely the CDR3 DNA is kept, with 45 bases framed from the first base. Clipping removes 5 bases from V and 3 bases from J, with 4 as the unmatched junction base count. The germline V gene supplies CDR1 SGHTA and CDR2 FQGNSA.

The chain uses TRBV7-2 and TRBJ2-2, and 9 bases in between align with TRBD2. Sample: whole blood, taken in connection with sensitization to the hapten diphenylcyclopropenone (DPC). The TCR comes from a woman between 25 and 40 years old with alopecia areata. Some clones in this sample may be carry-over from other donors' samples. The nucleotide sequence is TGTGCCAGCAGCACACTAGCGGGTTACACCGGGGAGCTGTTTTTT. Protein translation: CASSTLAGYTGELFF.